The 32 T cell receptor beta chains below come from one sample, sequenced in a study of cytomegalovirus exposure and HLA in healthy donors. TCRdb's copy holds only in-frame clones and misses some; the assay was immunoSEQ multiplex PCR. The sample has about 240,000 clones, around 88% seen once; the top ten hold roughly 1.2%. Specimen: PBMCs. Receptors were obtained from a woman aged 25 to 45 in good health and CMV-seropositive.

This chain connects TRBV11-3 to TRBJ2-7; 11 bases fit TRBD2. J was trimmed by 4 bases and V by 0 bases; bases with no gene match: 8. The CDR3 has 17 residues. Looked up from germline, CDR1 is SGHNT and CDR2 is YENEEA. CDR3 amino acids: CASSLDATSGSMYEQYF. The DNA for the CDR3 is TGTGCCAGCAGCTTAGATGCCACTAGCGGGAGTATGTACGAGCAGTACTTC.

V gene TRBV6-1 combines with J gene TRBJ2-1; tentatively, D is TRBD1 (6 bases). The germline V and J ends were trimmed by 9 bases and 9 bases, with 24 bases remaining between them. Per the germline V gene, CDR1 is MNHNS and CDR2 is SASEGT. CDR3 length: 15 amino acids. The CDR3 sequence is CASSEGVASSGEQFF. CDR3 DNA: TGTGCCAGTTCAGAGGGGGTAGCGTCAAGCGGTGAGCAGTTCTTC.

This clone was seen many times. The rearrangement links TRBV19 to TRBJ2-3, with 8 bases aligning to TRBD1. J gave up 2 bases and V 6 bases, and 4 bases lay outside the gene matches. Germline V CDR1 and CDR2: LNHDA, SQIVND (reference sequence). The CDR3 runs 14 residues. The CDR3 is CASRTDRDTDTQYF. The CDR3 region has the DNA TGTGCCAGTAGAACGGACAGGGACACAGATACGCAGTATTTT.

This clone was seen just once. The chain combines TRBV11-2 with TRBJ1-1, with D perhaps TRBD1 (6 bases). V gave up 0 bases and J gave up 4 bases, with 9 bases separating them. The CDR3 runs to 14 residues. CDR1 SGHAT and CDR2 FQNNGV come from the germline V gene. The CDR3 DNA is TGTGCCAGCAGCTTAGAAGGGGGGGGCACTGAAGCTTTCTTT. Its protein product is CASSLEGGGTEAFF. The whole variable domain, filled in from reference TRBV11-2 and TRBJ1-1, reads EAGVAQSPRYKIIEKRQSVAFWCNPISGHATLYWYQQILGQGPKLLIQFQNNGVVDDSQLPKDRFSAERLKGVDSTLKIQPAKLEDSAVYLCASSLEGGGTEAFFGQGTRLTVV.

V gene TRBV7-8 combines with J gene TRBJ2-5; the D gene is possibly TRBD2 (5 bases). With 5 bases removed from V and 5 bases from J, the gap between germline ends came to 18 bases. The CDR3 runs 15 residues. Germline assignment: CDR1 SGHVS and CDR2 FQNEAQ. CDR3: CASSPRRVDEETQYF. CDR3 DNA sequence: TGTGCCAGCAGCCCCCGGCGGGTGGATGAGGAGACCCAGTACTTC.

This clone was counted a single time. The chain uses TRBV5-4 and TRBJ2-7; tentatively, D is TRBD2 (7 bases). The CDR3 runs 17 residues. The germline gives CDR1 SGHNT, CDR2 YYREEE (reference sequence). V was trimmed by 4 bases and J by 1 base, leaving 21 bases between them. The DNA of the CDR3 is TGTGCCAGCAGCCGAGGGCTTTGGGGGGGCGAATCCTACGAGCAGTACTTC. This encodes CASSRGLWGGESYEQYF.

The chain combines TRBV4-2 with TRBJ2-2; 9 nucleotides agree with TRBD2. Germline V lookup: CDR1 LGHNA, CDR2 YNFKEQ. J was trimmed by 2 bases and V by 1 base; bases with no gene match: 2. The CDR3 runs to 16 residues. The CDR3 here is CASSQVAGANTGELFF. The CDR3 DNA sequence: TGTGCCAGCAGCCAAGTAGCGGGAGCTAACACCGGGGAGCTGTTTTTT.

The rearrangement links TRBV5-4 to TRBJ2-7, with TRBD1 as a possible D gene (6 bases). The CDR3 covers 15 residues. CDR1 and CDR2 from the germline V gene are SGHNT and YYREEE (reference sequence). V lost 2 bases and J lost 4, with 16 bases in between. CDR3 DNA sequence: TGTGCCAGCAGCTTCGGGCAGGGGATTGGGTACGAGCAGTACTTC. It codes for CASSFGQGIGYEQYF. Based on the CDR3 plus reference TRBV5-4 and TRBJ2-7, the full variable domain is ETGVTQSPTHLIKTRGQQVTLRCSSQSGHNTVSWYQQALGQGPQFIFQYYREEENGRGNFPPRFSGLQFPNYSSELNVNALELDDSALYLCASSFGQGIGYEQYFGPGTRLTVT.

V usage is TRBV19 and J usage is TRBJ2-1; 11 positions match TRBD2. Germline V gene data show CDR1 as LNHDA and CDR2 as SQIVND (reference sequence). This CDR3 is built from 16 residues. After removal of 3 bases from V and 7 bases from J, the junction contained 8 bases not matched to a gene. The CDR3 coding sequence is TGTGCCAGTAGTATCCCCCCGGGACTAGCGGTTAATGAGCAGTTCTTC. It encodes CASSIPPGLAVNEQFF.

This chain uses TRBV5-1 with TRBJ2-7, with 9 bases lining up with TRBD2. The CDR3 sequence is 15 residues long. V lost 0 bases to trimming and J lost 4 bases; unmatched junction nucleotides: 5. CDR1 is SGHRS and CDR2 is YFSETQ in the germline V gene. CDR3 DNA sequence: TGCGCCAGCAGCTTGGGTCCTAGCGGGACTTACGAGCAGTACTTC. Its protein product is CASSLGPSGTYEQYF.

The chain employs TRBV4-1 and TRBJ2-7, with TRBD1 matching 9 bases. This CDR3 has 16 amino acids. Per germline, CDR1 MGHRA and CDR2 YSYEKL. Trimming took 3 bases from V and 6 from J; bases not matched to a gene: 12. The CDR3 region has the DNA TGCGCCAGCAGCCAGGGTCCGGGACAGGGATCCAGCGAGCAGTACTTC. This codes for CASSQGPGQGSSEQYF.

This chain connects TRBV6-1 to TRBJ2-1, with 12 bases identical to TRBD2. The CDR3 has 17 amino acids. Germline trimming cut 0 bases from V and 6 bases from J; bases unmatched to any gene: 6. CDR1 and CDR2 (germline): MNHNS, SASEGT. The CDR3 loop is CASSEARTSGMTNEQFF. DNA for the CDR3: TGTGCCAGCAGTGAAGCAAGGACTAGCGGGATGACCAATGAGCAGTTCTTC.

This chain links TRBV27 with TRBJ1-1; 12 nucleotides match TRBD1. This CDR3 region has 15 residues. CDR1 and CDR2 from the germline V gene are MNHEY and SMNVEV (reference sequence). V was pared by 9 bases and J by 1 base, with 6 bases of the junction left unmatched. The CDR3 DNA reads TGTGCCAGTTGGGGACAGGGGGCCAGGAACACTGAAGCTTTCTTT. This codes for CASWGQGARNTEAFF.

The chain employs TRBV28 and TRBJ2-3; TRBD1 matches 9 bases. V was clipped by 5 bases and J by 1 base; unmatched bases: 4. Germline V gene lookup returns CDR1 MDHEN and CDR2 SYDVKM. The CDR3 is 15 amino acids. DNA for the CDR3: TGTGCCAGCAGTACTAGACAGGGGGGCACAGATACGCAGTATTTT. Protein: CASSTRQGGTDTQYF.

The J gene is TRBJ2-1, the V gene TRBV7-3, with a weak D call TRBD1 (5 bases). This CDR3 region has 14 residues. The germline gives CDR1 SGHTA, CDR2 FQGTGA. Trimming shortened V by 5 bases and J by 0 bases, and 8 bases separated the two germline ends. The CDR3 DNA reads TGTGCCAGCAGCCCTAGGGGCTCCTACAATGAGCAGTTCTTC. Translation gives CASSPRGSYNEQFF.

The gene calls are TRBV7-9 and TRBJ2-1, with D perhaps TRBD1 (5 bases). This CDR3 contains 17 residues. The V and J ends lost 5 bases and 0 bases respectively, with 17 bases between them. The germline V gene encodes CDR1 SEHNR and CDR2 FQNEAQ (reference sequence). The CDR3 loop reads CASSPGFRGGSYNEQFF. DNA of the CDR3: TGTGCCAGCAGCCCTGGCTTTAGGGGCGGCTCCTACAATGAGCAGTTCTTC.

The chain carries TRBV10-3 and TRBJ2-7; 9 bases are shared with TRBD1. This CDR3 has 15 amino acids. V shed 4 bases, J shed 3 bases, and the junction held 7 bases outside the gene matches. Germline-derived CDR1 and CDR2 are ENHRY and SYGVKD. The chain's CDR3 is CAISGTGGSNYEQYF. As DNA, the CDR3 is TGTGCCATCAGTGGTACAGGGGGCTCTAACTACGAGCAGTACTTC.

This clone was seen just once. The CDR3 DNA is TGTGCCTTTGGAGAGGAAGAGACCCAGTACTTC. Translation gives CAFGEEETQYF. The rearrangement uses TRBV30 and TRBJ2-5; D is ambiguous. V was trimmed by 7 bases and J by 3 bases, leaving 9 bases between them. The CDR3 contains 11 residues. Looked up from germline, CDR1 is GTSNPN and CDR2 is SVGIG (reference sequence).

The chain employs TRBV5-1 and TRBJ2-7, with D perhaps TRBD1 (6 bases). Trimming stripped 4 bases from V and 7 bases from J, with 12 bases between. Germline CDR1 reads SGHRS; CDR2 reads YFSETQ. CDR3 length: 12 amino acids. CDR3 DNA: TGCGCCAGCAGCCCCTCAGGGGTTGAGCAGTACTTC. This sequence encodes CASSPSGVEQYF.

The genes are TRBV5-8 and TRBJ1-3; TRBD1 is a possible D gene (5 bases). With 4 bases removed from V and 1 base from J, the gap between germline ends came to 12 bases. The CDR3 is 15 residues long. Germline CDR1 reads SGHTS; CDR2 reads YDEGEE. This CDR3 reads CASSPQGSSGNTIYF. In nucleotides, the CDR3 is TGTGCCAGCAGCCCCCAGGGTTCATCTGGAAACACCATATATTTT. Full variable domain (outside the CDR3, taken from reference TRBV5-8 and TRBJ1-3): EAGVTQSPTHLIKTRGQQATLRCSPISGHTSVYWYQQALGLGLQFLLWYDEGEERNRGNFPPRFSGRQFPNYSSELNVNALELEDSALYLCASSPQGSSGNTIYFGEGSWLTVV.

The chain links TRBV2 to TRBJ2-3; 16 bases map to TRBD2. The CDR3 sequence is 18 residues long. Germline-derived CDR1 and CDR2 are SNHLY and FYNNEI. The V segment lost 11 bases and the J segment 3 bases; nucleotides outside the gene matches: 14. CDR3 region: CASPQGTSGRVGTDTQYF. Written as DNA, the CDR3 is TGTGCCTCCCCGCAGGGGACTAGCGGGAGGGTAGGGACAGATACGCAGTATTTT.

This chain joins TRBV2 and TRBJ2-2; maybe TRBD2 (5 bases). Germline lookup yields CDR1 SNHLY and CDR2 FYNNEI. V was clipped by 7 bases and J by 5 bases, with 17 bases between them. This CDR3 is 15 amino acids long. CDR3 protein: CASTVERAGTGELFF. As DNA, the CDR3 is TGTGCCAGCACCGTGGAAAGGGCGGGTACCGGGGAGCTGTTTTTT.

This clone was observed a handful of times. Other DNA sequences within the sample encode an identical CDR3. The CDR3 DNA reads TGCGCCAGCAGCTTGGACAGCTATAGCAATCAGCCCCAGCATTTT. Translated: CASSLDSYSNQPQHF. This chain joins TRBV5-1 and TRBJ1-5; D gene uncertain. This CDR3 region has 15 residues. The germline V and J ends were trimmed by 0 bases and 0 bases, with 7 bases remaining between them. Germline V gives CDR1 SGHRS, CDR2 YFSETQ.

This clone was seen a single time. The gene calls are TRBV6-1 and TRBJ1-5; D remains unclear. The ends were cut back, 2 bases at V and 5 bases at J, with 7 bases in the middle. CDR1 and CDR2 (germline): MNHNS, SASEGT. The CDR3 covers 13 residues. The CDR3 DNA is TGTGCCAGCAGTGAAACGCAGGATCAGCCCCAGCATTTT. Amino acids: CASSETQDQPQHF.

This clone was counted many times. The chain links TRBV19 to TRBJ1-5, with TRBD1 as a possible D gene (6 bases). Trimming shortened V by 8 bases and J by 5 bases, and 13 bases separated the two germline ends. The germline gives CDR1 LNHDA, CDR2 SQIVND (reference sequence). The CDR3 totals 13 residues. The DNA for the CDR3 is TGTGCCAGTCGAACAGGGCGACATCAGCCCCAGCATTTT. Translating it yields CASRTGRHQPQHF.

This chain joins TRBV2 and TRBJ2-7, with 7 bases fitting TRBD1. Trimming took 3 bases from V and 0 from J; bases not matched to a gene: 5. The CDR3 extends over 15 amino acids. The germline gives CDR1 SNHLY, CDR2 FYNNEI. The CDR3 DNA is TGTGCCAGCAGTGAGGACAGGCCGAGCTCCTACGAGCAGTACTTC. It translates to CASSEDRPSSYEQYF.

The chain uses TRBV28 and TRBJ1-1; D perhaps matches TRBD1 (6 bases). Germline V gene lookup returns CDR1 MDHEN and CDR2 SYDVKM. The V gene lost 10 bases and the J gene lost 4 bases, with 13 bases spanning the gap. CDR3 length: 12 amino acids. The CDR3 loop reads CATTQGGTEAFF. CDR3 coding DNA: TGTGCCACCACCCAAGGGGGCACTGAAGCTTTCTTT.

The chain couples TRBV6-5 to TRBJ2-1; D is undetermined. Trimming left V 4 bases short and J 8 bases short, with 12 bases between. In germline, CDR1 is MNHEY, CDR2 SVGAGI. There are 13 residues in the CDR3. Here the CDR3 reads CASSLRSLDEQFF. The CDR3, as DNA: TGTGCCAGCAGTTTGAGAAGCCTTGATGAGCAGTTCTTC.

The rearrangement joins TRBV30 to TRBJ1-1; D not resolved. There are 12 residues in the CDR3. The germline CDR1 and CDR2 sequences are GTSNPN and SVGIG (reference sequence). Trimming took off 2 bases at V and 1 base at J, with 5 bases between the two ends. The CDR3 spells CAWSTRNTEAFF. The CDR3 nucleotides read TGTGCCTGGAGTACACGGAACACTGAAGCTTTCTTT.

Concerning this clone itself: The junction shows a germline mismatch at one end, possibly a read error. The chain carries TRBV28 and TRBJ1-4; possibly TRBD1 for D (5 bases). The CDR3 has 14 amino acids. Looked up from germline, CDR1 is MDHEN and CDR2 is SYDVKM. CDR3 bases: TGTGCCAGCATCTTAGGGACTGGGAATGGAAAACTGTTTTTT. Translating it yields CASILGTGNGKLFF.

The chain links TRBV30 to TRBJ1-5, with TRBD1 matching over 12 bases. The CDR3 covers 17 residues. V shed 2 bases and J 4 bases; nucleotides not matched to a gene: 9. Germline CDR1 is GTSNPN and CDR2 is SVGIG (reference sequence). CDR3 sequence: CAWSLNLGQGANQPQHF. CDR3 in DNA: TGTGCCTGGAGTCTAAACCTGGGACAGGGGGCAAATCAGCCCCAGCATTTT.

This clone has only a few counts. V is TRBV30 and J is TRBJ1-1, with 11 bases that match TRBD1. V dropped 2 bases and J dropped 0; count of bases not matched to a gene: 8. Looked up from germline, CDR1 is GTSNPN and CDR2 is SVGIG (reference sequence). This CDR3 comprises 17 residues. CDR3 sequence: CAWSKRTGGNMNTEAFF. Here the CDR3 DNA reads TGTGCCTGGAGTAAACGGACAGGGGGCAACATGAACACTGAAGCTTTCTTT.